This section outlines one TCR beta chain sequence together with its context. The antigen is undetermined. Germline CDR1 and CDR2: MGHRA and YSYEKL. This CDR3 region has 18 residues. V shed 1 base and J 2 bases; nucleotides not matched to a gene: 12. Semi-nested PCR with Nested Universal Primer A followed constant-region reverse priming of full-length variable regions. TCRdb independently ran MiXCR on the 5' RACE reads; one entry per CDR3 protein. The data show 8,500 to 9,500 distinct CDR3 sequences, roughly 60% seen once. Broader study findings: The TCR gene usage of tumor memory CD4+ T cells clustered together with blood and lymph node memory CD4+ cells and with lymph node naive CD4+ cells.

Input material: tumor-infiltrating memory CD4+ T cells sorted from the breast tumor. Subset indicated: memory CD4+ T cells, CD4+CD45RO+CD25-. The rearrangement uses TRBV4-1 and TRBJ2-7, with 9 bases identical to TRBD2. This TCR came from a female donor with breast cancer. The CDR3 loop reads CASSQGTPRTSVTYEQYF. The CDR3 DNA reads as TGCGCCAGCAGCCAAGGGACCCCGAGGACTAGCGTAACCTACGAGCAGTACTTC.